The 20 T cell receptor beta chains reported below all come from one sample, sequenced in a study of Ad26.COV2.S vaccination and SARS-CoV-2 variants. The protocol was immunoSEQ multiplex PCR, while the TCRdb copy is restricted to in-frame clones and leaves out a portion. The data hold roughly 680,000 clones, with 89% observed a single time. Indicated treatment: 19 received Ad26.COV2.S at low or high dose, single or two shots; roughly five received placebo; per-sample allocation not given. It was on day 63 after the first vaccine or placebo injection that samples were taken. Specimen: peripheral blood, collected in a trial of Ad26.COV2.S vaccine versus placebo. The receptor source for this set is a person between 18 and 59 years old who received the Ad26.COV2.S COVID-19 vaccine or a placebo.

This chain joins TRBV30 and TRBJ2-3; D is unclear. The CDR3 is 12 residues long. Germline loops: CDR1 GTSNPN, CDR2 SVGIG (reference sequence). V was cut by 4 bases and J by 8 bases, with 13 bases left in between. The CDR3 reads CAWTFGPGTQYF. The CDR3 bases are TGTGCCTGGACCTTTGGACCTGGTACGCAGTATTTT.

The CDR3 nucleotides are TGTGCCAGCAGTTACGTAGGGACTGGGGCCAACGTCCTGACTTTC. Protein sequence: CASSYVGTGANVLTF. The chain recombines TRBV6-5 with TRBJ2-6, with D unresolved. Germline values: CDR1 MNHEY, CDR2 SVGAGI. Trimming left V 2 bases short and J 2 bases short, with 7 bases between. The CDR3 has 15 residues.

The J gene is TRBJ1-5, the V gene TRBV19; no clear D gene. Germline V gene sequence: CDR1 LNHDA, CDR2 SQIVND (reference sequence). This CDR3 comprises 15 residues. V was cut by 7 bases and J by 2 bases, with 15 bases left in between. DNA of the CDR3: TGTGCCAGTACCCACGGAGGGTTCGGCAATCAGCCCCAGCATTTT. Its translation is CASTHGGFGNQPQHF.

This chain joins TRBV27 and TRBJ2-7; the match to TRBD2 covers 13 bases. The CDR3 totals 15 residues. With 5 bases clipped from V and 2 bases from J, the junction kept 3 bases outside the gene matches. Germline assignment: CDR1 MNHEY and CDR2 SMNVEV (reference sequence). This chain's CDR3 is CASSVTSGGPYEQYF. Here the CDR3 DNA reads TGTGCCAGCAGTGTGACTAGCGGGGGGCCCTACGAGCAGTACTTC.

CDR3 nucleotide sequence: TGTGCCAGCAGCAGACAGCTTGAGAACACTGAAGCTTTCTTT. This codes for CASSRQLENTEAFF. V is TRBV14 and J is TRBJ1-1, with a possible D match to TRBD1 (5 bases). The V end was cut by 5 bases, the J end by 1 base, with 11 bases between. Looked up from germline, CDR1 is SGHDN and CDR2 is FVKESK. The length of the CDR3 is 14 residues.

The genes are TRBV5-4 and TRBJ2-3; D ambiguous. V was trimmed by 0 bases and J by 2 bases, leaving 7 bases between them. Germline values: CDR1 SGHNT, CDR2 YYREEE (reference sequence). The CDR3 runs 14 residues. CDR3 protein: CASSLALSTDTQYF. The CDR3, as DNA: TGTGCCAGCAGCTTGGCACTATCCACAGATACGCAGTATTTT.

This chain joins TRBV6-1 and TRBJ1-2; D unresolved. This CDR3 contains 14 residues. Germline CDR1 is MNHNS and CDR2 is SASEGT. V was trimmed by 3 bases and J by 0 bases, leaving 8 bases between them. Written as DNA, the CDR3 is TGTGCCAGCAGTGAGCAGGTAGCTAACTATGGCTACACCTTC. Translation gives CASSEQVANYGYTF.

The chain combines TRBV5-1 with TRBJ2-1, with TRBD2 matching 10 bases. Germline V gives CDR1 SGHRS, CDR2 YFSETQ. Trimming at V came to 4 bases and at J to 9 bases, leaving 4 bases not matched to a gene. The length of the CDR3 is 13 residues. CDR3: CASSEREGGEQFF. In nucleotides, the CDR3 is TGCGCCAGCAGCGAGCGGGAGGGCGGTGAGCAGTTCTTC.

V gene TRBV15 combines with J gene TRBJ1-6; D may be TRBD1 (6 bases). V lost 5 bases to trimming and J lost 7 bases, with 15 bases between them. The germline gives CDR1 LNHNV, CDR2 YYDKDF (reference sequence). The CDR3 has 15 residues. Written as DNA, the CDR3 is TGTGCCACCAGCTCCCGGACAGTCATAAATTCACCCCTCCACTTT. Its translation: CATSSRTVINSPLHF. Filled out from reference TRBV15 and TRBJ1-6, the complete variable domain reads DAMVIQNPRYQVTQFGKPVTLSCSQTLNHNVMYWYQQKSSQAPKLLFHYYDKDFNNEADTPDNFQSRRPNTSFCFLDIRSPGLGDTAMYLCATSSRTVINSPLHFGNGTRLTVT.

The chain couples TRBV27 to TRBJ1-5, with 11 bases that match TRBD1. The CDR3 has 15 residues. With 3 bases clipped from V and 7 bases from J, the junction kept 5 bases outside the gene matches. Germline CDR1 and CDR2: MNHEY and SMNVEV (reference sequence). The CDR3 here is CASSFGQGAGQPQHF. In DNA form, the CDR3 reads TGTGCCAGCAGTTTTGGACAGGGGGCCGGGCAGCCCCAGCATTTT.

The sample holds one count of this clone. This sequence joins TRBV29-1 and TRBJ2-5; possibly TRBD2 for D (5 bases). This CDR3 is 14 amino acids long. Looked up from germline, CDR1 is SQVTM and CDR2 is ANQGSEA. Trimming removed 4 bases from V and 5 bases from J, with 17 bases in between. CDR3 nucleotide sequence: TGCAGCGTTGTTTCTATTGGAACGGGGGAGACCCAGTACTTC. As protein: CSVVSIGTGETQYF.

This clone occurred a few times. J is TRBJ1-2 and V is TRBV10-3; no definite D call. CDR1 is ENHRY and CDR2 is SYGVKD in the germline V gene. V was clipped by 4 bases and J by 0 bases, with 9 bases between them. This CDR3 is 14 amino acids long. The CDR3 DNA follows: TGTGCCATCAGTGGGTCCGGGGCTAACTATGGCTACACCTTC. Translating gives CAISGSGANYGYTF.

V gene TRBV14 combines with J gene TRBJ1-3; no clear D. Trimming stripped 4 bases from V and 0 bases from J, with 1 base between. Looked up from germline, CDR1 is SGHDN and CDR2 is FVKESK. This CDR3 comprises 12 residues. The CDR3 loop is CASSPSGNTIYF. CDR3 nucleotides: TGTGCCAGCAGCCCCTCTGGAAACACCATATATTTT.

This clone was seen a single time. This chain uses TRBV6-2 or TRBV6-3 with TRBJ2-5, with 12 bases matching TRBD2. V lost 5 bases to trimming and J lost 5 bases; unmatched junction nucleotides: 9. Per the germline V gene, CDR1 is MNHEY and CDR2 is SVGEGT. The CDR3 sequence is 16 residues long. The DNA of the CDR3 is TGTGCCAGCAGTCCCGCCGGGACTAGCGGGCGGGAGACCCAGTACTTC. Its translation: CASSPAGTSGRETQYF.

This chain connects TRBV7-8 to TRBJ2-1, with D uncertain. The ends were cut back, 1 base at V and 5 bases at J, with 6 bases in the middle. The CDR3 totals 13 residues. CDR1 and CDR2 (germline): SGHVS, FQNEAQ. The CDR3: CASSLELHNEQFF. CDR3 nucleotides: TGTGCCAGCAGCTTAGAACTACACAATGAGCAGTTCTTC.

V is TRBV21-1 and J is TRBJ2-7; TRBD2, the table's D call, lacks a check against the DNA. TRBV21-1 is described as a pseudogene. The CDR3 loop spans 17 amino acids. This CDR3 reads CASSGVVAGSPPYEQYF. The CDR3 DNA sequence: TGTGCCAGCTCGGGTGTGGTAGCGGGAAGCCCCCCCTACGAGCAGTACTTC.

The rearrangement joins TRBV18 to TRBJ2-2, with D possibly being TRBD1 (6 bases). The CDR3 is made up of 14 amino acids. Trimming removed 3 bases at V and 4 bases at J, with 9 bases between. CDR1 and CDR2 (germline): KGHSH, LQKENI. CDR3 amino acids: CASSPQGPTGELFF. The CDR3 DNA is TGTGCCAGCTCACCCCAGGGGCCCACCGGGGAGCTGTTTTTT.

The chain is built from TRBV4-2 and TRBJ2-1, with TRBD2 matching 9 bases. J was trimmed by 9 bases and V by 5 bases; bases with no gene match: 8. The CDR3 is 14 amino acids. CDR1 is LGHNA and CDR2 is YNFKEQ in the germline V gene. DNA for the CDR3: TGTGCCAGCAGCAACGAGGGCGGGAGGGTTGAGCAGTTCTTC. It encodes CASSNEGGRVEQFF.

This clone was observed many times. The chain joins TRBV19 to TRBJ2-3, with TRBD1 matching over 9 bases. Germline V gives CDR1 LNHDA, CDR2 SQIVND (reference sequence). CDR3 length: 16 residues. Trimming cost V 4 bases and J 2 bases; bases outside gene matches: 7. Written as DNA, the CDR3 is TGTGCCAGTAGTAGAGGGACAGGGACTAACACAGATACGCAGTATTTT. It encodes CASSRGTGTNTDTQYF.

J is TRBJ1-1 and V is TRBV11-3; TRBD1 agrees at 7 bases. Germline CDR1 and CDR2: SGHNT and YENEEA. Germline trimming cut 5 bases from V and 0 bases from J; bases unmatched to any gene: 3. CDR3 size: 14 residues. The DNA of the CDR3 is TGTGCCAGCAGCGAGGGACAGATGAACACTGAAGCTTTCTTT. This sequence encodes CASSEGQMNTEAFF.